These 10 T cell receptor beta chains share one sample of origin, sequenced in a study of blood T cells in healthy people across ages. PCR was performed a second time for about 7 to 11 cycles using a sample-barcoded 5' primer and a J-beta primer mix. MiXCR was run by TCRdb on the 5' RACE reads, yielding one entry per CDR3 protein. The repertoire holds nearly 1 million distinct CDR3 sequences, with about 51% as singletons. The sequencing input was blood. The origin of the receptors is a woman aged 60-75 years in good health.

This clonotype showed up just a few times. CDR3 nucleotide sequence: TGTGCCAGCGACAGGTCGAATCAGCCCCAGCATTTT. Amino acids: CASDRSNQPQHF. The V call is TRBV28, the J call TRBJ1-5; D is perhaps TRBD1 (6 bases). The CDR3 length is 12 residues. V was clipped by 8 bases and J by 4 bases, with 9 bases between them. Germline V gene lookup returns CDR1 MDHEN and CDR2 SYDVKM.

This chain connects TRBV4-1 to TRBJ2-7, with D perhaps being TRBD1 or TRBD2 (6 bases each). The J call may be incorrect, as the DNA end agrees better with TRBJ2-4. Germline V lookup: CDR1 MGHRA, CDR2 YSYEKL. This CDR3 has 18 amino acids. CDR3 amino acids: CASSQRGPAAGAKNIQYF. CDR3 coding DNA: TGCGCCAGCAGCCAACGGGGGCCGGCGGCAGGGGCCAAAAACATTCAGTACTTC.

The CDR3: CSASYGLGEKLFF. The CDR3 DNA reads as TGCAGTGCTAGTTACGGTTTGGGTGAAAAACTGTTTTTT. This sequence joins TRBV20-1 and TRBJ1-4; D ambiguous. The V end lost 3 bases, the J end lost 7 bases, and 12 bases lay between the germline ends. Germline CDR1 DFQATT, CDR2 SNEGSKA (reference sequence). The CDR3 loop spans 13 amino acids.

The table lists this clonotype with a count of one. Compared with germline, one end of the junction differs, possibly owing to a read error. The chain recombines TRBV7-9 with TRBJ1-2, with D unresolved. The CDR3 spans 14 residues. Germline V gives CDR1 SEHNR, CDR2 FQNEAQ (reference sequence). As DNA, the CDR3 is TGTGCCAGCAGCGTAGCAGGCCTTTACTATGGCTACACCTTC. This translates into CASSVAGLYYGYTF.

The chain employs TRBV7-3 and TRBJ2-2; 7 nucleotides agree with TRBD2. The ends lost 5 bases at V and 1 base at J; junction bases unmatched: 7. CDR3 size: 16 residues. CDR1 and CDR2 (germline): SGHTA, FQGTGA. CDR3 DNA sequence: TGTGCCAGCAGCCCCGGACTAGAAAGGAACACCGGGGAGCTGTTTTTT. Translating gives CASSPGLERNTGELFF.

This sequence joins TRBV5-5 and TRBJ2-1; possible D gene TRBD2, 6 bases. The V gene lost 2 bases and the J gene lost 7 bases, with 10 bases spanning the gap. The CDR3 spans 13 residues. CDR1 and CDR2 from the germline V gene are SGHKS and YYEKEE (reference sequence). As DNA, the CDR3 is TGTGCCAGCAGCTTCATAGGGAGGAATGAGCAGTTCTTC. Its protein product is CASSFIGRNEQFF. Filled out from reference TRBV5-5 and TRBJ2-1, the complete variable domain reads DAGVTQSPTHLIKTRGQQVTLRCSPISGHKSVSWYQQVLGQGPQFIFQYYEKEERGRGNFPDRFSARQFPNYSSELNVNALLLGDSALYLCASSFIGRNEQFFGPGTRLTVL.

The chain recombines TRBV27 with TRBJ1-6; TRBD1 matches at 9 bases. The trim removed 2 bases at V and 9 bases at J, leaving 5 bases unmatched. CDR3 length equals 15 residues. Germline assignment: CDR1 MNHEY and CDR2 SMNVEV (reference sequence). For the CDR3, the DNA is TGTGCCAGCAGTTTAGAGGGACAGGGTACTTCACCCCTCCACTTT. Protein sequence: CASSLEGQGTSPLHF.

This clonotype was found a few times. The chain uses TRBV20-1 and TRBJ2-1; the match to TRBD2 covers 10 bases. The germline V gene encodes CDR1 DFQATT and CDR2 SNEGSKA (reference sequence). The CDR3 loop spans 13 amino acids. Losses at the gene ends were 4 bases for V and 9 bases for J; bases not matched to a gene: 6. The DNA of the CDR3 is TGCAGTGCTACCCGGACTAGCGGTACTGAGCAGTTCTTC. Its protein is CSATRTSGTEQFF.

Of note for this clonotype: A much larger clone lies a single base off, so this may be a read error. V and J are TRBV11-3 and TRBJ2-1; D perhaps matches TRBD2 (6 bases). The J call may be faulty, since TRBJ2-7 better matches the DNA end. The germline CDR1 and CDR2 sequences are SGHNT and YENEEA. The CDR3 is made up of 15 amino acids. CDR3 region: CASSIGRRSYNEQYF. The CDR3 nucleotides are TGTGCCAGCAGCATTGGGAGGAGATCCTACAATGAGCAGTACTTC.

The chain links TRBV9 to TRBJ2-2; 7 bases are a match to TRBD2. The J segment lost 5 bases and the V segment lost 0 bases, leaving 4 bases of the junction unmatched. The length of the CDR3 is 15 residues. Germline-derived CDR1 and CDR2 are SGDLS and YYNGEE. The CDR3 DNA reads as TGTGCCAGCAGCGTAGAAGCTAGCGGAACCGGGGAGCTGTTTTTT. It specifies CASSVEASGTGELFF.